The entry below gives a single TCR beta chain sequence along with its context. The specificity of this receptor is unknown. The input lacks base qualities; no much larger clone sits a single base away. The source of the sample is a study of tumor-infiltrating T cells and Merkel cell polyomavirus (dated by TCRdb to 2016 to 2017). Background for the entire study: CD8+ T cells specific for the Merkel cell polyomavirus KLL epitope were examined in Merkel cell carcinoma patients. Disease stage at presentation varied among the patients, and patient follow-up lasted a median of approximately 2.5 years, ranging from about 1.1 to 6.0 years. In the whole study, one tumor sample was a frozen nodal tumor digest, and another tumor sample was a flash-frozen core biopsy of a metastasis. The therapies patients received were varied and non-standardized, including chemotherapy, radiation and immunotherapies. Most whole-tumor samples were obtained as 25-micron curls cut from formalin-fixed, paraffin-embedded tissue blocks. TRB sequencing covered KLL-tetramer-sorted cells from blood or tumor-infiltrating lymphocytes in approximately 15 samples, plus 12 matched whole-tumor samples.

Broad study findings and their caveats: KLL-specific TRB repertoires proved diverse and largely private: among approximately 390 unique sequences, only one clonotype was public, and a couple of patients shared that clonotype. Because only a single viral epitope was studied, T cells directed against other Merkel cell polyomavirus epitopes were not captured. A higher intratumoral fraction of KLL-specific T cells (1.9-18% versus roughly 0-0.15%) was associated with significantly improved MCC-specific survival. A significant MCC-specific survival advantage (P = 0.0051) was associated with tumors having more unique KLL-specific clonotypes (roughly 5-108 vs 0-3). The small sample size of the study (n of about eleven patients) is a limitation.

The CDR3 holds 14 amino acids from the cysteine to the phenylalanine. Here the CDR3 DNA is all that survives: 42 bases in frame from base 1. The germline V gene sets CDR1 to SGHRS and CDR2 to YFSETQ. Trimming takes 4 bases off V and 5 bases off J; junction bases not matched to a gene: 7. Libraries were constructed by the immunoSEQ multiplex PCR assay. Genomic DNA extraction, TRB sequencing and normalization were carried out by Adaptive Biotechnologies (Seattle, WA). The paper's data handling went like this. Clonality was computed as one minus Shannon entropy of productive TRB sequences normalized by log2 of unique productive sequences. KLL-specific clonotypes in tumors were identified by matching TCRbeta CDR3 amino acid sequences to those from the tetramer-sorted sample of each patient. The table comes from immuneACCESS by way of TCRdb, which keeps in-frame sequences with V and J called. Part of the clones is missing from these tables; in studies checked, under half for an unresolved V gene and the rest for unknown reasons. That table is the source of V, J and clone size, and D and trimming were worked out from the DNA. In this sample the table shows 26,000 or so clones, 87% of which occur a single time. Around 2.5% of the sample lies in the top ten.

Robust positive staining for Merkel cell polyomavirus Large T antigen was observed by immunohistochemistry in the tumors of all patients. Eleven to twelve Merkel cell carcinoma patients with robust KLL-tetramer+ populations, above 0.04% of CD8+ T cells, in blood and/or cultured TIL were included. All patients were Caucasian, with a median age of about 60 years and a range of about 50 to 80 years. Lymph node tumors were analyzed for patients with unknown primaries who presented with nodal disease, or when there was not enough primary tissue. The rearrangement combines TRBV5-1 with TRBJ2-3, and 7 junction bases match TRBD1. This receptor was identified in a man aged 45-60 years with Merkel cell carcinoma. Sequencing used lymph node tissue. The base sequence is TGCGCCAGCAGCCCGGGACAGTTGCTAGATACGCAGTATTTT. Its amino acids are CASSPGQLLDTQYF.